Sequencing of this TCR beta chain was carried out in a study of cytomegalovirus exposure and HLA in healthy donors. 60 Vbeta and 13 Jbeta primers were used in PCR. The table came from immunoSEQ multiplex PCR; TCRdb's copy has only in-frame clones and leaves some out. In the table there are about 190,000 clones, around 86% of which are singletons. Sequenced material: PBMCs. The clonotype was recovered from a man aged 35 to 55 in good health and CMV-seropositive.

The CDR3 DNA follows: TGCAGCGTTGAGACAGGGGCGGGCTACGAGCAGTACTTC. Its protein product is CSVETGAGYEQYF. This chain links TRBV29-1 with TRBJ2-7, with 8 positions matching TRBD1. With V trimmed by 3 bases and J by 3 bases, 4 bases remained unmatched. CDR1 and CDR2 (germline): SQVTM, ANQGSEA. CDR3 length: 13 residues.